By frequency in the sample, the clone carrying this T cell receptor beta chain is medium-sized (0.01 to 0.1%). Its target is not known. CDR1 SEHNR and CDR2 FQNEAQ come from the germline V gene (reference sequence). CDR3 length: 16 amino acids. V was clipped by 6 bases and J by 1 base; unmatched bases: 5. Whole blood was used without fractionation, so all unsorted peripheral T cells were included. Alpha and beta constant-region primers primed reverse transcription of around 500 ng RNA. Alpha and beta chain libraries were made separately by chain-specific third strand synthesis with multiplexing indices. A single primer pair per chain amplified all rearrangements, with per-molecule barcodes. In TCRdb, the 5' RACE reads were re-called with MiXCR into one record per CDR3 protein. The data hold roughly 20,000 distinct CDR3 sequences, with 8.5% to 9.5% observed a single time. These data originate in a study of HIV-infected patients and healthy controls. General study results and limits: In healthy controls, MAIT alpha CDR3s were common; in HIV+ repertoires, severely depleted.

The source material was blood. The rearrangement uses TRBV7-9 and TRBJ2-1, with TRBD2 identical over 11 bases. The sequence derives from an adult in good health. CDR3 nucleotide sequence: TGTGCCAGCAGTCTGACTAGCGGGACGTCCTACAATGAGCAGTTCTTC. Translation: CASSLTSGTSYNEQFF.